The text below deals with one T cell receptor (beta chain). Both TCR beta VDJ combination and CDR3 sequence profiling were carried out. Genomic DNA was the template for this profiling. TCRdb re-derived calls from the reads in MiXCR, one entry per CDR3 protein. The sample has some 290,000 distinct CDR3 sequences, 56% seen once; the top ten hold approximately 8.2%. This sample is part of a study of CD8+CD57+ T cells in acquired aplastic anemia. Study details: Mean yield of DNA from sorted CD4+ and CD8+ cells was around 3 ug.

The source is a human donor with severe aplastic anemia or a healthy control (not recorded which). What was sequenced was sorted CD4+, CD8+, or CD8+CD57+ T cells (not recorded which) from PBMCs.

The CDR3 region is CASSVGTGPTYEQYF. CDR3 bases: TGTGCCAGCAGCGTCGGGACAGGGCCAACCTACGAGCAGTACTTC. The chain carries TRBV9 and TRBJ2-7; TRBD1 matches 9 bases. The V gene's germline CDR1 is SGDLS and CDR2 YYNGEE. The junction had 5 bases not matched to a gene; V was cut back by 2 bases and J by 2 bases. CDR3 length: 15 residues.